Listed below are T cell receptor beta chains from one sample, sequenced in a study of cytomegalovirus exposure and HLA in healthy donors. Measured with immunoSEQ multiplex PCR; TCRdb has only the in-frame clones, and not every one. The sample contains 150,000 or so clones, around 84% of which appear only once. The sample comprised PBMCs. The receptors originated from a man in his fifties in good health and CMV-seronegative. CDR3s include the opening cysteine and the closing phenylalanine or tryptophan. The order of the fields is J gene, clone size, V gene, D gene, CDR3 protein, CDR3 DNA. D genes are given only for firm matches. Only some rows state a clone size, as once, few, many or a class for expanded clones.

J gene: TRBJ1-1
clone size: few
V gene: TRBV4-1
D gene: -
CDR3 protein: CASSQPGQKNTEAFF
CDR3 DNA: TGCGCCAGCAGTCAACCGGGACAAAAGAACACTGAAGCTTTCTTT

J gene: TRBJ2-1
clone size: -
V gene: TRBV27
D gene: -
CDR3 protein: CASSLQGSSYNEQFF
CDR3 DNA: TGTGCCAGCAGTTTACAGGGGTCCTCCTACAATGAGCAGTTCTTC

J gene: TRBJ2-3
clone size: few
V gene: TRBV10-1
D gene: -
CDR3 protein: CASSESNSGRSDTQYF
CDR3 DNA: TGCGCCAGCAGTGAGTCGAACAGCGGTCGCTCAGATACGCAGTATTTT

J gene: TRBJ2-1
clone size: -
V gene: TRBV5-1
D gene: TRBD2
CDR3 protein: CASSTSGNFYNEQFF
CDR3 DNA: TGCGCCAGCAGCACCAGCGGGAACTTTTACAATGAGCAGTTCTTC

J gene: TRBJ2-3
clone size: -
V gene: TRBV5-4
D gene: TRBD2
CDR3 protein: CASSLGSTSGPVQGQYF
CDR3 DNA: TGTGCCAGCAGCTTGGGATCGACTAGCGGCCCAGTTCAGGGGCAGTATTTT

J gene: TRBJ2-5
clone size: -
V gene: TRBV7-9
D gene: -
CDR3 protein: CASSLKGETQYF
CDR3 DNA: TGTGCCAGCAGCTTAAAGGGGGAGACCCAGTACTTC

J gene: TRBJ1-1
clone size: once
V gene: TRBV7-2
D gene: -
CDR3 protein: CASSLAGHGYTEAFF
CDR3 DNA: TGTGCCAGCAGCTTAGCTGGACACGGTTACACTGAAGCTTTCTTT

J gene: TRBJ1-5
clone size: -
V gene: TRBV18
D gene: -
CDR3 protein: CASSGGDQPQHF
CDR3 DNA: TGTGCCAGCTCAGGAGGTGATCAGCCCCAGCATTTT

J gene: TRBJ2-5
clone size: -
V gene: TRBV5-6
D gene: TRBD2
CDR3 protein: CASSLWRGTGGTQYF
CDR3 DNA: TGTGCCAGCAGCTTGTGGCGGGGGACGGGTGGGACCCAGTACTTC

J gene: TRBJ1-2
clone size: -
V gene: TRBV13
D gene: -
CDR3 protein: CASIIGPTGTQGYTF
CDR3 DNA: TGTGCCAGCATCATAGGCCCCACGGGAACCCAGGGCTACACCTTC

J gene: TRBJ2-7
clone size: -
V gene: TRBV19
D gene: -
CDR3 protein: CASSPTAGLSYEQYF
CDR3 DNA: TGTGCCAGTAGTCCGACGGCAGGGCTCTCCTACGAGCAGTACTTC

J gene: TRBJ1-2
clone size: -
V gene: TRBV5-4
D gene: TRBD1
CDR3 protein: CASSPRDGTGTRGYTF
CDR3 DNA: TGTGCCAGCAGCCCGCGGGACGGGACAGGCACCCGAGGCTACACCTTC

J gene: TRBJ1-1
clone size: few
V gene: TRBV30
D gene: -
CDR3 protein: CAWRRGTNSNTEAFF
CDR3 DNA: TGTGCCTGGAGAAGGGGCACAAACTCGAACACTGAAGCTTTCTTT

J gene: TRBJ2-7
clone size: -
V gene: TRBV15
D gene: TRBD2
CDR3 protein: CATSRDHGAGGYEQYF
CDR3 DNA: TGTGCCACCAGCAGAGATCACGGAGCGGGAGGTTACGAGCAGTACTTC

J gene: TRBJ1-1
clone size: -
V gene: TRBV5-5
D gene: -
CDR3 protein: CASSSRWGDTEAFF
CDR3 DNA: TGTGCCAGCAGCTCCCGATGGGGGGACACTGAAGCTTTCTTT

J gene: TRBJ2-7
clone size: few
V gene: TRBV2
D gene: -
CDR3 protein: CASSRQGNEQYF
CDR3 DNA: TGTGCCAGCAGTCGGCAGGGAAACGAGCAGTACTTC

J gene: TRBJ1-6
clone size: -
V gene: TRBV6-5
D gene: -
CDR3 protein: CASSRGAQGGSPLHF
CDR3 DNA: TGTGCCAGCAGTCGGGGGGCGCAGGGAGGCTCACCCCTCCACTTT

J gene: TRBJ2-4
clone size: once
V gene: TRBV6-1
D gene: -
CDR3 protein: CASSEGAYKNIQYF
CDR3 DNA: TGTGCCAGCAGTGAAGGGGCGTACAAAAACATTCAGTACTTC

J gene: TRBJ1-6
clone size: -
V gene: TRBV4-1
D gene: -
CDR3 protein: CASSQGDNWGSPLHF
CDR3 DNA: TGCGCCAGCAGCCAAGGGGACAACTGGGGTTCACCCCTCCACTTT

J gene: TRBJ1-1
clone size: few
V gene: TRBV7-3
D gene: -
CDR3 protein: CASSPMGGVGNTEAFF
CDR3 DNA: TGTGCCAGCAGCCCAATGGGAGGGGTAGGGAACACTGAAGCTTTCTTT

J gene: TRBJ2-1
clone size: few
V gene: TRBV19
D gene: -
CDR3 protein: CASSPRGTDYNEQFF
CDR3 DNA: TGTGCCAGTAGCCCCCGCGGGACGGACTACAATGAGCAGTTCTTC

J gene: TRBJ2-1
clone size: -
V gene: TRBV5-1
D gene: TRBD1
CDR3 protein: CASSLGDSPPVDEQFF
CDR3 DNA: TGCGCCAGCAGCTTGGGGGACAGTCCCCCCGTGGATGAGCAGTTCTTC

J gene: TRBJ2-1
clone size: -
V gene: TRBV19
D gene: TRBD2
CDR3 protein: CASRGRERYEQFF
CDR3 DNA: TGTGCCAGTAGAGGGCGGGAGAGATATGAGCAGTTCTTC

J gene: TRBJ2-1
clone size: -
V gene: TRBV7-2
D gene: -
CDR3 protein: CASRNSGINNEQFF
CDR3 DNA: TGTGCCAGCAGAAACTCGGGGATAAACAATGAGCAGTTCTTC

J gene: TRBJ1-2
clone size: -
V gene: TRBV30
D gene: TRBD1
CDR3 protein: CAWSLLTGQGADGHTF
CDR3 DNA: TGTGCCTGGAGCCTTTTAACGGGACAGGGGGCAGACGGCCACACCTTC

J gene: TRBJ1-1
clone size: -
V gene: TRBV6-1
D gene: -
CDR3 protein: CASIPGGLNTEAFF
CDR3 DNA: TGTGCCAGCATCCCAGGAGGGTTAAACACTGAAGCTTTCTTT

J gene: TRBJ2-2
clone size: -
V gene: TRBV19
D gene: -
CDR3 protein: CASSRAQGTGELFF
CDR3 DNA: TGTGCCAGTAGTAGGGCCCAAGGCACCGGGGAGCTGTTTTTT

J gene: TRBJ2-1
clone size: -
V gene: TRBV27
D gene: -
CDR3 protein: CASSFQGPFEQFF
CDR3 DNA: TGTGCCAGCAGTTTTCAGGGGCCATTTGAGCAGTTCTTC

J gene: TRBJ1-2
clone size: -
V gene: TRBV27
D gene: TRBD1
CDR3 protein: CASSTTGGGVYGYTF
CDR3 DNA: TGTGCCAGCAGTACGACAGGGGGCGGTGTTTATGGCTACACCTTC

J gene: TRBJ2-5
clone size: -
V gene: TRBV5-4
D gene: TRBD2
CDR3 protein: CASSLGLAGVGETQYF
CDR3 DNA: TGTGCCAGCAGCTTGGGACTAGCGGGGGTGGGGGAGACCCAGTACTTC

J gene: TRBJ1-3
clone size: -
V gene: TRBV28
D gene: -
CDR3 protein: CASKWRGGNTIYF
CDR3 DNA: TGTGCCAGCAAGTGGAGGGGTGGAAACACCATATATTTT

J gene: TRBJ2-7
clone size: -
V gene: TRBV4-2
D gene: -
CDR3 protein: CASSQEGGAHYEQYF
CDR3 DNA: TGTGCCAGCAGCCAAGAGGGCGGGGCTCACTACGAGCAGTACTTC

J gene: TRBJ2-1
clone size: -
V gene: TRBV27
D gene: TRBD2
CDR3 protein: CASSFRMGGRGPNEQFF
CDR3 DNA: TGTGCCAGCAGTTTTAGGATGGGCGGGAGGGGCCCCAATGAGCAGTTCTTC

J gene: TRBJ2-2
clone size: -
V gene: TRBV5-1
D gene: -
CDR3 protein: CASTLTSRDNGELFF
CDR3 DNA: TGCGCCAGCACCTTGACAAGCAGGGATAACGGGGAGCTGTTTTTT

J gene: TRBJ1-5
clone size: once
V gene: TRBV28
D gene: TRBD1
CDR3 protein: CASSRTGREPQHF
CDR3 DNA: TGTGCCAGCAGCCGGACAGGGAGGGAGCCCCAGCATTTT

J gene: TRBJ2-7
clone size: -
V gene: TRBV4-1
D gene: -
CDR3 protein: CASSPEPPSKQYF
CDR3 DNA: TGCGCCAGCAGCCCCGAACCACCTAGCAAGCAGTACTTC

J gene: TRBJ2-6
clone size: few
V gene: TRBV6-1
D gene: -
CDR3 protein: CASSEAGGGANVLTF
CDR3 DNA: TGTGCCAGCAGTGAAGCCGGGGGAGGGGCCAACGTCCTGACTTTC

J gene: TRBJ1-6
clone size: -
V gene: TRBV6-4
D gene: -
CDR3 protein: CASSVSGEGLGSPLHF
CDR3 DNA: TGTGCCAGCAGTGTATCAGGGGAAGGCCTAGGATCACCCCTCCACTTT

J gene: TRBJ2-6
clone size: -
V gene: TRBV5-1
D gene: -
CDR3 protein: CASSLASSGANVLTF
CDR3 DNA: TGCGCCAGCAGCTTGGCCTCTAGTGGGGCCAACGTCCTGACTTTC

J gene: TRBJ2-1
clone size: -
V gene: TRBV5-4
D gene: -
CDR3 protein: CASSFAGQVEQFF
CDR3 DNA: TGTGCCAGCAGCTTTGCGGGTCAGGTTGAGCAGTTCTTC

J gene: TRBJ2-1
clone size: -
V gene: TRBV28
D gene: TRBD2
CDR3 protein: CASSLSGNHQFF
CDR3 DNA: TGTGCCAGCAGTTTAAGCGGGAATCATCAGTTCTTC